These 21 T cell receptor beta chains share one sample of origin, sequenced in a study of early T cells in non-severe SARS-CoV-2 infection. MiXCR was run by TCRdb on the 5' RACE reads, yielding one entry per CDR3 protein. Found here are 17,000 or so distinct CDR3 sequences, about 6% of them singletons; the top ten hold about 6.4%. The sample was whole blood, taken at baseline. These receptors all stem from an adult who was a healthcare worker with PCR-confirmed SARS-CoV-2 infection or an uninfected control (not recorded which).

This clonotype was counted at least ten times. The chain uses TRBV25-1 and TRBJ1-5, with D possibly matching TRBD1 (5 bases). This CDR3 has 14 amino acids. V lost 4 bases and J 6 bases, leaving 13 bases between the germline ends. In germline, CDR1 is MGHDK, CDR2 SYGVNS. The CDR3 nucleotides are TGTGCCAGCAGTGGGGGGTCTGTGAGTCAGCCCCAGCATTTT. Amino acids: CASSGGSVSQPQHF. Supplemented by reference TRBV25-1 and TRBJ1-5, the full variable domain reads EADIYQTPRYLVIGTGKKITLECSQTMGHDKMYWYQQDPGMELHLIHYSYGVNSTEKGDLSSESTVSRIRTEHFPLTLESARPSHTSQYLCASSGGSVSQPQHFGDGTRLSIL.

This clonotype appeared many times. V usage is TRBV18 and J usage is TRBJ2-3; TRBD1 is a possible D gene (6 bases). The CDR3 is made up of 15 amino acids. The V end lost 3 bases, the J end lost 0 bases, and 10 bases lay between the germline ends. Per the germline V gene, CDR1 is KGHSH and CDR2 is LQKENI. This chain's CDR3 is CASSPDRKSTDTQYF. Written as DNA, the CDR3 is TGTGCCAGCTCACCGGACAGAAAAAGCACAGATACGCAGTATTTT. The complete variable domain, with remaining parts taken from reference TRBV18 and TRBJ2-3, reads NAGVMQNPRHLVRRRGQEARLRCSPMKGHSHVYWYRQLPEEGLKFMVYLQKENIIDESGMPKERFSAEFPKEGPSILRIQQVVRGDSAAYFCASSPDRKSTDTQYFGPGTRLTVL.

With regard to this clonotype: With a much larger clone just one base away, this may be a read error. CDR3 DNA sequence: TGTGCCTGGAGTAAGGACAGGGGCACCTATGGCTACACCTTC. This codes for CAWSKDRGTYGYTF. The chain recombines TRBV30 with TRBJ1-2, with 9 bases matching TRBD1. Per the germline V gene, CDR1 is GTSNPN and CDR2 is SVGIG (reference sequence). V lost 2 bases, J lost 4 bases, and 5 bases stayed unmatched. The CDR3 loop spans 14 amino acids.

This clonotype was seen at least ten times. CDR3 sequence reads: CASSRNGQGGRTGELFF. The CDR3 DNA reads TGTGCCAGTAGCCGCAACGGACAGGGGGGCCGGACCGGGGAGCTGTTTTTT. V and J are TRBV19 and TRBJ2-2; 10 bases fit TRBD1. The CDR3 length is 17 residues. The germline gives CDR1 LNHDA, CDR2 SQIVND (reference sequence). The J segment lost 5 bases and the V segment lost 6 bases, leaving 12 bases of the junction unmatched.

This clonotype has ten or more counts. CDR3 loop: CASSQLGQSTYNEQFF. The CDR3 DNA follows: TGTGCCAGCAGCCAATTAGGACAGTCCACCTACAATGAGCAGTTCTTC. The chain combines TRBV4-2 with TRBJ2-1; perhaps TRBD1 as D (6 bases). Trimming stripped 2 bases from V and 2 bases from J, with 13 bases between. The CDR3 loop spans 16 amino acids. The V gene's germline CDR1 is LGHNA and CDR2 YNFKEQ.

This clonotype was recorded a few times. This chain connects TRBV12-3 or TRBV12-4 to TRBJ1-6; no clear D gene. The CDR3 is 15 residues long. The germline V and J ends were trimmed by 3 bases and 10 bases, with 16 bases remaining between them. CDR3 amino acids: CASSFSVKLGSPLHF. The CDR3 nucleotides read TGTGCCAGCAGTTTTTCGGTGAAGCTAGGGTCACCCCTCCACTTT.

The V and J genes are TRBV7-2 and TRBJ2-3; D call uncertain. The germline V and J ends were trimmed by 6 bases and 4 bases, with 17 bases remaining between them. CDR3 size: 15 residues. Looked up from germline, CDR1 is SGHTA and CDR2 is FQGNSA. The CDR3 loop is CASSPIQRTSDTQYF. The CDR3 DNA reads as TGTGCCAGCAGTCCGATTCAAAGAACTTCAGATACGCAGTATTTT.

This clonotype was counted a few times. This chain joins TRBV6-2 or TRBV6-3 and TRBJ1-2; tentatively, D is TRBD1 (5 bases). This CDR3 is built from 14 residues. Germline loops: CDR1 MNHEY, CDR2 SVGEGT. The V gene lost 2 bases and the J gene lost 4 bases, with 11 bases spanning the gap. The DNA of the CDR3 is TGTGCCAGCAGTTACGTCCAGGGACTCTATGGCTACACCTTC. Amino acid sequence: CASSYVQGLYGYTF.

This clonotype was observed a few times. The chain recombines TRBV19 with TRBJ2-7; unclear D gene. The CDR3 totals 13 residues. V was trimmed by 2 bases and J by 5 bases, leaving 10 bases between them. CDR1 and CDR2 (germline): LNHDA, SQIVND (reference sequence). The CDR3 loop is CASSIISQNEQYF. Written as DNA, the CDR3 is TGTGCCAGTAGTATAATAAGTCAGAACGAGCAGTACTTC.

Ten or more counts support this clonotype. The chain uses TRBV11-2 and TRBJ2-5; D call uncertain. The CDR3 has 14 amino acids. V lost 3 bases and J lost 1, with 9 bases in between. CDR1 is SGHAT and CDR2 is FQNNGV in the germline V gene. The DNA for the CDR3 is TGTGCCAGCAGCTTTCAGCGCAGCCAAGAGACCCAGTACTTC. It codes for CASSFQRSQETQYF.

This clonotype appeared many times. The chain combines TRBV7-9 with TRBJ2-7, with 11 bases fitting TRBD1. Looked up from germline, CDR1 is SEHNR and CDR2 is FQNEAQ (reference sequence). This CDR3 contains 15 residues. J lost 3 bases, V lost 4 bases, and 5 bases had no gene match. The CDR3: CASSSRDRGVYEQYF. In DNA, the CDR3 is TGTGCCAGCAGCTCGAGGGACAGGGGGGTCTACGAGCAGTACTTC.

This clonotype was seen many times. The V gene is TRBV7-8, the J gene TRBJ2-1; 14 bases map to TRBD2. Germline-derived CDR1 and CDR2 are SGHVS and FQNEAQ. The CDR3 is 20 residues long. Trimming at V came to 5 bases and at J to 0 bases, leaving 12 bases not matched to a gene. The CDR3, as DNA: TGTGCCAGCAGCGGACCCGGGACTAGCGGGGGCCTTAGCTCCTACAATGAGCAGTTCTTC. Translating gives CASSGPGTSGGLSSYNEQFF.

The chain has TRBV5-1 and TRBJ2-3; D not resolved. Trimming pared 0 bases from V and 0 bases from J, leaving 8 bases between. CDR1 is SGHRS and CDR2 is YFSETQ in the germline V gene. This CDR3 region has 15 residues. The CDR3 reads CASSLVRTSTDTQYF. The CDR3 bases are TGCGCCAGCAGCTTGGTCAGAACTAGCACAGATACGCAGTATTTT.

This clonotype was detected ten times or more. The V and J genes are TRBV20-1 and TRBJ2-4, with 9 bases that match TRBD2. V shed 1 base, J shed 9 bases, and the junction held 10 bases outside the gene matches. Germline V lookup: CDR1 DFQATT, CDR2 SNEGSKA (reference sequence). This CDR3 spans 15 amino acids. The CDR3 nucleotides are TGCAGTGCTAGAGCCGTAGCGGGGGCATCAAGCATTCAGTACTTC. Amino acids: CSARAVAGASSIQYF.

About this clonotype: One base away lies a much larger clone, so this may be a sequencing read error. The rearrangement links TRBV20-1 to TRBJ2-4; 9 bases are a match to TRBD1. The germline CDR1 and CDR2 sequences are DFQATT and SNEGSKA (reference sequence). The CDR3 totals 15 residues. DNA for the CDR3: TGCAGTGCTACGCGGACAGGGGTAGCCAAAAACACTCAGTACTTC. Amino acids: CSATRTGVAKNTQYF.

This clonotype showed up many times. This chain uses TRBV5-1 with TRBJ2-3; D not certain. The CDR3 has 15 residues. Trimming stripped 3 bases from V and 6 bases from J, with 17 bases between. CDR1 is SGHRS and CDR2 is YFSETQ in the germline V gene. CDR3 region: CASSSHLRESDTQYF. In DNA, the CDR3 is TGCGCCAGCAGCTCGCATTTAAGGGAATCCGATACGCAGTATTTT.

This clonotype was seen ten or more times. The V gene is TRBV7-9, the J gene TRBJ2-1, with 7 bases matching TRBD1. CDR3 length equals 14 residues. In germline, CDR1 is SEHNR, CDR2 FQNEAQ (reference sequence). J was trimmed by 1 base and V by 4 bases; bases with no gene match: 1. The CDR3 is CASSSQGSYNEQFF. The CDR3 nucleotides are TGTGCCAGCAGCTCACAGGGGTCCTACAATGAGCAGTTCTTC.

This clonotype was found many times. V and J are TRBV11-3 and TRBJ2-1; D is unclear. CDR3 length: 16 residues. V dropped 5 bases and J dropped 7 bases, with 21 bases sitting between them. Germline loops: CDR1 SGHNT, CDR2 YENEEA. CDR3 sequence reads: CASSPLRRTDHNEQFF. The CDR3 DNA reads TGTGCCAGCAGCCCCCTACGCCGGACGGACCATAATGAGCAGTTCTTC.

Many counts were recorded for this clonotype. This chain joins TRBV4-2 and TRBJ2-1; maybe TRBD2 (6 bases). V was pared by 0 bases and J by 3 bases, with 12 bases between. Germline CDR1 and CDR2: LGHNA and YNFKEQ. CDR3 size: 16 residues. Here the CDR3 DNA reads TGTGCCAGCAGCCAAGATGACCCGCGGGGCTACAATGAGCAGTTCTTC. Translating it yields CASSQDDPRGYNEQFF.

This clonotype has ten or more counts. The rearrangement uses TRBV19 and TRBJ2-2; D perhaps matches TRBD1 (5 bases). This CDR3 is built from 17 residues. V was shortened by 7 bases and J by 4 bases, with 22 bases between the two germline ends. The V gene's germline CDR1 is LNHDA and CDR2 SQIVND (reference sequence). DNA for the CDR3: TGTGCCAGTATAGGACACTTTGGCAGCCCCCGCACCGGGGAGCTGTTTTTT. As protein: CASIGHFGSPRTGELFF.

The chain recombines TRBV19 with TRBJ1-1; no clear D gene. The CDR3 runs 15 residues. V shed 7 bases and J shed 3 bases, with 18 bases lying between them. Germline V gene sequence: CDR1 LNHDA, CDR2 SQIVND (reference sequence). Written as DNA, the CDR3 is TGTGCCAGTACCCCCCCGGGTCTTGACGACACTGAAGCTTTCTTT. Encoded protein: CASTPPGLDDTEAFF.